These 10 T cell receptor beta chains originate from one sample sequenced in a study of T-cell memory formation after mild COVID-19 (TCRdb year 2021). The method behind the library was 5' RACE. Instrument on record: Illumina NovaSeq 6000. The public reads were run again by TCRdb, first through fastp at Q25 and then through MiXCR, and only productive beta chains were kept. One record per CDR3 amino acid sequence lists the most common genes and DNA. The sample profile shows under 550,000 distinct CDR3 sequences; around 17% of them were found once. The top ten clonotypes cover around a fifth of the sample. What was sequenced was PBMCs or a T cell subset sorted from them (not recorded which). The source of these receptors is a man younger than 35 who had mild COVID-19 (a few samples of this study predate the infection). The sample titles of this study are shuffled in the database, so cell type and time point are left out; the donor was told from shared clones.

The V gene is TRBV3-1, the J gene TRBJ2-5; 8 bases line up with TRBD2. Losses at the gene ends were 2 bases for V and 5 bases for J; bases not matched to a gene: 10. Germline CDR1 LGHDT, CDR2 YNNKEL (reference sequence). CDR3 length: 16 residues. The CDR3 DNA reads as TGTGCCAGCAGCCAACCCCGGGGGGGGGTCCGGGAGACCCAGTACTTC. This gives the protein CASSQPRGGVRETQYF.

This clonotype was counted a few times. The chain is built from TRBV28 and TRBJ2-7; D uncertain. CDR1 is MDHEN, CDR2 SYDVKM, per germline. V was trimmed by 5 bases and J by 3 bases, leaving 8 bases between them. The CDR3 is 12 residues long. CDR3 in amino acids: CASSPPIYEQYV. CDR3 DNA: TGTGCCAGCAGTCCTCCTATCTACGAGCAGTACGTC.

This clonotype occurred a few times. The chain combines TRBV29-1 with TRBJ1-2; no firm D call. This CDR3 has 13 residues. The germline V and J ends were trimmed by 7 bases and 7 bases, with 19 bases remaining between them. Per germline, CDR1 SQVTM and CDR2 ANQGSEA. The CDR3: CSASVSGSGGYTF. In DNA form, the CDR3 reads TGCAGCGCCTCTGTATCGGGTTCGGGTGGCTACACCTTC.

This chain connects TRBV4-3 to TRBJ1-2, with D maybe TRBD1 (5 bases). The germline CDR1 and CDR2 sequences are LGHNA and YSLEER. Between the trimmed V and J ends, which lost 1 base and 6 bases, there was a span of 15 bases. The CDR3 totals 15 residues. In DNA form, the CDR3 reads TGCGCCAGCAGCCAAGCTTATGGGTGGGGGGATGGCTACACCTTC. This codes for CASSQAYGWGDGYTF.

This clonotype was counted at least ten times. The chain carries TRBV7-9 and TRBJ1-1; D is unresolved. CDR1 SEHNR and CDR2 FQNEAQ come from the germline V gene (reference sequence). V lost 5 bases to trimming and J lost 8 bases, with 3 bases between them. This CDR3 comprises 9 residues. The DNA for the CDR3 is TGTGCCAGCAGCCCCGAAGCTTTCTTT. It encodes CASSPEAFF. The complete variable domain, with remaining parts taken from reference TRBV7-9 and TRBJ1-1, reads DTGVSQNPRHKITKRGQNVTFRCDPISEHNRLYWYRQTLGQGPEFLTYFQNEAQLEKSRLLSDRFSAERPKGSFSTLEIQRTEQGDSAMYLCASSPEAFFGQGTRLTVV.

The chain recombines TRBV2 with TRBJ2-3; perhaps TRBD2 as D (6 bases). The germline CDR1 and CDR2 sequences are SNHLY and FYNNEI. This CDR3 spans 16 amino acids. V dropped 2 bases and J dropped 2 bases, with 14 bases sitting between them. The CDR3 DNA follows: TGTGCCAGCAGTGAATTAGGAGGAGGGCTCACAGATACGCAGTATTTT. Its protein product is CASSELGGGLTDTQYF. Using reference TRBV2 and TRBJ2-3 for the parts outside the CDR3, the full variable domain is EPEVTQTPSHQVTQMGQEVILRCVPISNHLYFYWYRQILGQKVEFLVSFYNNEISEKSEIFDDQFSVERPDGSNFTLKIRSTKLEDSAMYFCASSELGGGLTDTQYFGPGTRLTVL.

The chain has TRBV7-9 and TRBJ2-1, with TRBD2 matching 7 bases. J lost 5 bases, V lost 5 bases, and 18 bases had no gene match. From germline, CDR1 is SEHNR and CDR2 FQNEAQ (reference sequence). This CDR3 spans 18 amino acids. As DNA, the CDR3 is TGTGCCAGCAGCCGCCCCCTGAAGGCAGCGGGGAGAAACAATGAGCAGTTCTTC. Its translation is CASSRPLKAAGRNNEQFF. Complete variable domain (other parts from reference TRBV7-9 and TRBJ2-1): DTGVSQNPRHKITKRGQNVTFRCDPISEHNRLYWYRQTLGQGPEFLTYFQNEAQLEKSRLLSDRFSAERPKGSFSTLEIQRTEQGDSAMYLCASSRPLKAAGRNNEQFFGPGTRLTVL.

The chain carries TRBV7-9 and TRBJ2-7, with 7 bases that match TRBD1. The CDR3 sequence is 14 residues long. V shed 6 bases and J 5 bases; nucleotides not matched to a gene: 10. Germline V gene data show CDR1 as SEHNR and CDR2 as FQNEAQ (reference sequence). CDR3 in amino acids: CASRTRGLGDEQYF. The CDR3 DNA sequence: TGTGCCAGCAGGACAAGGGGGCTGGGGGACGAGCAGTACTTC.

The chain employs TRBV6-2 or TRBV6-3 and TRBJ1-1, with 9 bases fitting TRBD1. The CDR3 is made up of 16 amino acids. Germline trimming cut 5 bases from V and 0 bases from J; bases unmatched to any gene: 7. Germline V gene lookup returns CDR1 MNHEY and CDR2 SVGEGT. The CDR3 bases are TGTGCCAGCAGTCAACACGGGACAGGGATGAACACTGAAGCTTTCTTT. The encoded protein is CASSQHGTGMNTEAFF.

In this sample, this clonotype turned up a few times. V gene TRBV19 combines with J gene TRBJ2-3; 8 bases map to TRBD1. The CDR3 has 14 amino acids. V gave up 9 bases and J gave up 6 bases; unmatched junction bases: 11. Germline V CDR1 and CDR2: LNHDA, SQIVND (reference sequence). The CDR3 sequence is CASQPGQDLDTQYF. The CDR3 bases are TGTGCCAGCCAACCGGGACAGGATCTGGATACGCAGTATTTT.